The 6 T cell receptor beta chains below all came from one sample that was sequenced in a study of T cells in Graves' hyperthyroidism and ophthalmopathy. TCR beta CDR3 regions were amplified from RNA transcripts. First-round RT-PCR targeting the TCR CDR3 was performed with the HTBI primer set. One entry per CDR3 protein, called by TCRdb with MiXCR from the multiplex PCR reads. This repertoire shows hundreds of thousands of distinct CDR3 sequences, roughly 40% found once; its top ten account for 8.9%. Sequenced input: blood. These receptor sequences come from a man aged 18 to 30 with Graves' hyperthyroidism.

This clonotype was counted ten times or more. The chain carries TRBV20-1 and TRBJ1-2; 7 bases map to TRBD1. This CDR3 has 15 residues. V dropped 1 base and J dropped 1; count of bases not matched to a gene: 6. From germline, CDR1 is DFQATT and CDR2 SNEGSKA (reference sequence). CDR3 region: CSARGDSDINYGYTF. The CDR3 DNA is TGCAGTGCTAGAGGGGACAGCGATATTAACTATGGCTACACCTTC.

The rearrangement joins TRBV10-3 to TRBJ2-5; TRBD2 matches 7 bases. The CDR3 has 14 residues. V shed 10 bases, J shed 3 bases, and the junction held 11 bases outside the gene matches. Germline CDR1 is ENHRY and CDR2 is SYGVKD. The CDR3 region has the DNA TGTGCCAGCAGCCTCCCGACTAGCAAAGAGACCCAGTACTTC. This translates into CASSLPTSKETQYF.

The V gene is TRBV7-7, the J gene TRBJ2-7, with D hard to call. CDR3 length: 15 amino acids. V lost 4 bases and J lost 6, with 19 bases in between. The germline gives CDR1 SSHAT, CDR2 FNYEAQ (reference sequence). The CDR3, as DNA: TGTGCCAGCAGCTCGCTCCTTAGTTCTGTGGCCGAGCAGTACTTC. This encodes CASSSLLSSVAEQYF. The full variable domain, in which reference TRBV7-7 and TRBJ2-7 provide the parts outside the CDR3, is GAGVSQSPRYKVTKRGQDVTLRCDPISSHATLYWYQQALGQGPEFLTYFNYEAQPDKSGLPSDRFSAERPEGSISTLTIQRTEQRDSAMYRCASSSLLSSVAEQYFGPGTRLTVT.

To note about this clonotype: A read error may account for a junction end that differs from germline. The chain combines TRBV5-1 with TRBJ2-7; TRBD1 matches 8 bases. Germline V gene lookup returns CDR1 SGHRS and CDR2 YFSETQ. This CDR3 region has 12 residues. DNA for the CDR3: TGTGCCAGTCGGGACAGGAGCAACGAGCAGTACTTC. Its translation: CASRDRSNEQYF.

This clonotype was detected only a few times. CDR3 DNA sequence: TGTGCCAGCAGCTATATCGACCGAAATCAGCCCCAGCATTTT. Its translation is CASSYIDRNQPQHF. This sequence joins TRBV7-2 and TRBJ1-5; unclear D gene. Per germline, CDR1 SGHTA and CDR2 FQGNSA. The V end lost 4 bases, the J end lost 4 bases, and 11 bases lay between the germline ends. The CDR3 covers 14 residues.

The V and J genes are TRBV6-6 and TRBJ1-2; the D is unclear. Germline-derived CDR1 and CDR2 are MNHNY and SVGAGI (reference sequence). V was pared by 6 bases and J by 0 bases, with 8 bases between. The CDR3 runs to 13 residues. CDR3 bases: TGTGCCAGCAGACAGATTACTAACTATGGCTACACCTTC. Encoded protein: CASRQITNYGYTF.